Below, 27 T cell receptor beta chains from the same sample are listed, as sequenced in a study of shared clonotypes between healthy human individuals. Method: immunoSEQ multiplex PCR; TCRdb's copy keeps in-frame clones and lacks some. This repertoire shows about 1.5 million clones, 95% to 99% found once; its top ten account for 0.45%. Sequencing used naive CD4+ T cells sorted from blood. Subset: CD45RA+ positively selected. These receptor sequences come from a man in his thirties or forties in good health.

The rearrangement uses TRBV5-1 and TRBJ2-3; 10 nucleotides line up with TRBD2. This CDR3 region has 15 residues. The germline CDR1 and CDR2 sequences are SGHRS and YFSETQ. V dropped 5 bases and J dropped 4; count of bases not matched to a gene: 7. CDR3 DNA: TGCGCCAGCAGTTCCCGGACTAGCGGTTCAGATACGCAGTATTTT. Protein product: CASSSRTSGSDTQYF.

The rearrangement links TRBV5-1 to TRBJ2-7; D not resolved. CDR1 and CDR2 (germline): SGHRS, YFSETQ. The CDR3 runs 13 residues. V was shortened by 4 bases and J by 7 bases, with 15 bases between the two germline ends. The CDR3 region is CASSIGPTGEQYF. As DNA, the CDR3 is TGCGCCAGCAGCATTGGCCCTACTGGGGAGCAGTACTTC. The full variable domain, its missing parts supplied by reference TRBV5-1 and TRBJ2-7, is KAGVTQTPRYLIKTRGQQVTLSCSPISGHRSVSWYQQTPGQGLQFLFEYFSETQRNKGNFPGRFSGRQFSNSRSEMNVSTLELGDSALYLCASSIGPTGEQYFGPGTRLTVT.

The J gene is TRBJ2-2, the V gene TRBV4-1; D possibly corresponds to TRBD1 (6 bases). CDR1 and CDR2 (germline): MGHRA, YSYEKL. The CDR3 consists of 15 residues. V was shortened by 6 bases and J by 3 bases, with 14 bases between the two germline ends. Here the CDR3 reads CASRGRRGDTGELFF. The CDR3 DNA is TGCGCCAGCAGGGGGCGCAGGGGAGACACCGGGGAGCTGTTTTTT.

The chain carries TRBV2 and TRBJ2-5; 7 positions agree with TRBD1. The CDR3 totals 13 residues. V was clipped by 9 bases and J by 5 bases; unmatched bases: 9. Germline assignment: CDR1 SNHLY and CDR2 FYNNEI. CDR3 sequence reads: CASKTGIGETQYF. The CDR3, as DNA: TGTGCCAGTAAGACAGGGATAGGGGAGACCCAGTACTTC.

The chain is built from TRBV2 and TRBJ2-3, with 13 positions matching TRBD2. The CDR3 loop spans 16 amino acids. Germline V gene data show CDR1 as SNHLY and CDR2 as FYNNEI. J gave up 6 bases and V 4 bases, and 7 bases lay outside the gene matches. Here the CDR3 reads CASSVIGTSGTDTQYF. The CDR3 coding sequence is TGTGCCAGCAGTGTCATCGGGACTAGCGGGACGGATACGCAGTATTTT.

V and J are TRBV9 and TRBJ2-7; 10 nucleotides agree with TRBD1. After removal of 0 bases from V and 6 bases from J, the junction contained 9 bases not matched to a gene. CDR3 length: 16 amino acids. Germline CDR1 SGDLS, CDR2 YYNGEE. CDR3 loop: CASSVGAGTGVFEQYF. In DNA, the CDR3 is TGTGCCAGCAGCGTAGGGGCCGGGACAGGGGTGTTCGAGCAGTACTTC.

The genes are TRBV15 and TRBJ2-2; no firm D call. Germline CDR1 is LNHNV and CDR2 is YYDKDF (reference sequence). Trimming cost V 0 bases and J 5 bases, with 13 bases left between them. This CDR3 has 16 residues. Here the CDR3 reads CATSREAFGVTGELFF. The CDR3, as DNA: TGTGCCACCAGCAGAGAAGCATTTGGTGTGACCGGGGAGCTGTTTTTT.

The chain links TRBV4-1 to TRBJ2-2; D gene unclear. This CDR3 spans 13 amino acids. In germline, CDR1 is MGHRA, CDR2 YSYEKL. V shed 3 bases and J shed 4 bases, with 6 bases lying between them. CDR3 sequence: CASSHRVTGELFF. For the CDR3, the DNA is TGCGCCAGCAGCCATAGAGTCACCGGGGAGCTGTTTTTT.

There are a few counts of this clone. This sequence joins TRBV27 and TRBJ2-7; no clear D. This CDR3 comprises 14 residues. Trimming cost V 6 bases and J 0 bases, with 12 bases left between them. CDR1 and CDR2 (germline): MNHEY, SMNVEV (reference sequence). This CDR3 reads CASRETTFSYEQYF. CDR3 in DNA: TGTGCCAGCAGAGAGACAACGTTCTCCTACGAGCAGTACTTC.

This clone has only one observation. This chain joins TRBV28 and TRBJ2-4; TRBD2 aligns across 10 bases. The CDR3 has 17 amino acids. The trim removed 7 bases at V and 0 bases at J, leaving 9 bases unmatched. Per germline, CDR1 MDHEN and CDR2 SYDVKM. Written as DNA, the CDR3 is TGTGCCAGCACCTACAGGACTAGCGGTCTAGCCAAAAACATTCAGTACTTC. Protein sequence: CASTYRTSGLAKNIQYF.

This clone was observed a handful of times. V is TRBV19 and J is TRBJ1-5, with D possibly matching TRBD1 (5 bases). This CDR3 has 18 residues. Trimming took off 5 bases at V and 2 bases at J, with 22 bases between the two ends. From germline, CDR1 is LNHDA and CDR2 SQIVND (reference sequence). CDR3 nucleotides: TGTGCCAGTAGTCGCGAGTGGCAGGGTACGGGGGGCAATCAGCCCCAGCATTTT. The encoded protein is CASSREWQGTGGNQPQHF.

This clone was counted a few times. The chain couples TRBV9 to TRBJ1-1; 8 nucleotides agree with TRBD1. This CDR3 has 13 amino acids. Germline trimming cut 4 bases from V and 4 bases from J; bases unmatched to any gene: 3. Germline lookup yields CDR1 SGDLS and CDR2 YYNGEE. The CDR3 protein is CASSTTGGTEAFF. In DNA, the CDR3 is TGTGCCAGCAGCACCACAGGGGGCACTGAAGCTTTCTTT.

The chain couples TRBV6-6 to TRBJ2-2, with D unresolved. V lost 8 bases, J lost 1 base, and 8 bases lay in between. The CDR3 contains 13 residues. Germline V gene sequence: CDR1 MNHNY, CDR2 SVGAGI (reference sequence). This CDR3 is CASPRQNTGELFF. CDR3 DNA: TGTGCCAGCCCTCGGCAGAACACCGGGGAGCTGTTTTTT.

The V call is TRBV5-1, the J call TRBJ2-3; 8 bases line up with TRBD2. CDR3 length: 17 residues. Germline V gives CDR1 SGHRS, CDR2 YFSETQ. The J segment lost 2 bases and the V segment lost 2 bases, leaving 10 bases of the junction unmatched. The CDR3 coding sequence is TGCGCCAGCAGCTTTCCCTTTAGTAGCGGGAACACAGATACGCAGTATTTT. Amino acid sequence: CASSFPFSSGNTDTQYF.

The CDR3 bases are TGTGCCAGCAGCTCCCGAAAGCGGCATGCCTACGAGCAGTACTTC. Encoded protein: CASSSRKRHAYEQYF. This chain connects TRBV11-2 to TRBJ2-7; D perhaps matches TRBD2 (5 bases). V was clipped by 4 bases and J by 2 bases, with 15 bases between them. This CDR3 region has 15 residues. The germline gives CDR1 SGHAT, CDR2 FQNNGV.

The J gene is TRBJ2-1, the V gene TRBV18; 11 nucleotides align to TRBD2. This CDR3 contains 16 residues. Germline V gene sequence: CDR1 KGHSH, CDR2 LQKENI. With 3 bases clipped from V and 8 bases from J, the junction kept 9 bases outside the gene matches. The CDR3 bases are TGTGCCAGCTCACCGAGAACAGGGGGACTAGCGGATGAGCAGTTCTTC. It is translated as CASSPRTGGLADEQFF. Complete variable domain (other parts from reference TRBV18 and TRBJ2-1): NAGVMQNPRHLVRRRGQEARLRCSPMKGHSHVYWYRQLPEEGLKFMVYLQKENIIDESGMPKERFSAEFPKEGPSILRIQQVVRGDSAAYFCASSPRTGGLADEQFFGPGTRLTVL.

Here the CDR3 DNA reads TGTGCCAGCAGCGTAGGGCTAGGACACAATGAGCAGTTCTTC. Amino acids: CASSVGLGHNEQFF. The gene calls are TRBV9 and TRBJ2-1, with D uncertain. The CDR3 is 14 residues long. Trimming pared 0 bases from V and 5 bases from J, leaving 9 bases between. Looked up from germline, CDR1 is SGDLS and CDR2 is YYNGEE.

The chain is built from TRBV6-5 and TRBJ2-1; 10 nucleotides agree with TRBD2. With 4 bases clipped from V and 0 bases from J, the junction kept 3 bases outside the gene matches. Germline V CDR1 and CDR2: MNHEY, SVGAGI. CDR3 length equals 16 residues. The CDR3 DNA reads TGTGCCAGCAGTTCACCTAGCGGGAGCTCCTACAATGAGCAGTTCTTC. Amino acid sequence: CASSSPSGSSYNEQFF.

The V and J genes are TRBV9 and TRBJ1-5; D gene uncertain. CDR3 size: 17 residues. The V and J ends lost 4 bases and 5 bases respectively, with 22 bases between them. Germline V lookup: CDR1 SGDLS, CDR2 YYNGEE. Here the CDR3 reads CASSLWGREDRHQPQHF. In nucleotides, the CDR3 is TGTGCCAGCAGCCTTTGGGGTAGAGAGGATCGTCATCAGCCCCAGCATTTT.

V gene TRBV5-6 combines with J gene TRBJ2-7; 11 positions agree with TRBD2. CDR1 and CDR2 from the germline V gene are SGHDT and YYEEEE. The CDR3 length is 18 residues. With V trimmed by 2 bases and J by 5 bases, 15 bases remained unmatched. Written as DNA, the CDR3 is TGTGCCAGCAGCTTTGGAAGATTAGCGGGAGGGCGATTGAACGAGCAGTACTTC. Encoded protein: CASSFGRLAGGRLNEQYF.

The V call is TRBV10-3, the J call TRBJ2-6; D is ambiguous. Germline CDR1 is ENHRY and CDR2 is SYGVKD. With 2 bases removed from V and 4 bases from J, the gap between germline ends came to 12 bases. The CDR3 is 16 amino acids. CDR3 sequence reads: CAISEPNSLGANVLTF. The CDR3 nucleotides are TGTGCCATCAGTGAGCCAAACTCTCTGGGGGCCAACGTCCTGACTTTC.

The V and J genes are TRBV11-2 and TRBJ1-1, with D possibly being TRBD1 (6 bases). The V end lost 5 bases, the J end lost 1 base, and 14 bases lay between the germline ends. The germline V gene encodes CDR1 SGHAT and CDR2 FQNNGV. This CDR3 contains 15 residues. CDR3 loop: CASSTQGTGNTEAFF. The DNA for the CDR3 is TGTGCCAGCAGCACCCAGGGGACTGGGAACACTGAAGCTTTCTTT.

CDR3 coding DNA: TGCGCCAGCAGTGAGTCGACGGGGCTAGCAAGAATTCATGAGCAGTTCTTC. It translates to CASSESTGLARIHEQFF. V gene TRBV10-2 combines with J gene TRBJ2-1; D is possibly TRBD1 or TRBD2 (5 bases each). The V end was cut by 0 bases, the J end by 8 bases, with 20 bases between. Germline CDR1 reads WSHSY; CDR2 reads SAAADI. The CDR3 sequence is 17 residues long.

The rearrangement links TRBV11-2 to TRBJ1-2; D is unresolved. CDR1 is SGHAT and CDR2 is FQNNGV in the germline V gene. V was trimmed by 5 bases and J by 5 bases, leaving 9 bases between them. The CDR3 runs to 12 residues. DNA of the CDR3: TGTGCCAGCAGCCTATTAGAATATGGCTACACCTTC. Translated: CASSLLEYGYTF.

This clone was detected once. The chain uses TRBV19 and TRBJ2-7; D uncertain. Trimming removed 6 bases at V and 3 bases at J, with 9 bases between. The germline V gene encodes CDR1 LNHDA and CDR2 SQIVND (reference sequence). This CDR3 region has 12 residues. CDR3: CASSHLGYEQYF. The DNA for the CDR3 is TGTGCCAGTAGCCACTTGGGCTACGAGCAGTACTTC.

This chain joins TRBV5-1 and TRBJ1-4; a weak D match, TRBD1 (5 bases). Germline loops: CDR1 SGHRS, CDR2 YFSETQ. This CDR3 comprises 19 residues. V shed 0 bases and J shed 0 bases, with 18 bases lying between them. The CDR3 here is CASSLEGDYSVATNEKLFF. The DNA of the CDR3 is TGCGCCAGCAGCTTGGAAGGGGACTACTCCGTCGCAACTAATGAAAAACTGTTTTTT.

The chain uses TRBV28 and TRBJ1-4; TRBD1 agrees at 9 bases. The CDR3 loop spans 14 amino acids. The ends lost 6 bases at V and 10 bases at J; junction bases unmatched: 9. CDR1 and CDR2 (germline): MDHEN, SYDVKM. CDR3 loop: CASRTGTGLGKLFF. CDR3 sequence (DNA): TGTGCCAGCAGGACCGGGACAGGGCTTGGAAAACTGTTTTTT.